This record looks at one T cell receptor (beta chain) sequence and its context. Repertoires were generated with immunoSEQ multiplex PCR, while TCRdb's copy carries only in-frame clones and drops some. The sample holds over 35,000 clones, 90% seen once. This sample is part of a study of T cell changes during pregnancy in multiple sclerosis. The germline gives CDR1 MGHDK, CDR2 SYGVNS. There are 15 residues in the CDR3. The V and J ends lost 4 bases and 1 base respectively, with 11 bases between them. The sequencing here drew on CD8+ T cells from peripheral blood mononuclear cells, taken in the first trimester of pregnancy. The sequence came from a female donor with multiple sclerosis, enrolled in a pregnancy study. The chain combines TRBV25-1 with TRBJ1-5, with D perhaps TRBD1 (6 bases). The CDR3 here is CASSALGGSNQPQHF. The CDR3 DNA reads as TGTGCCAGCAGTGCTTTAGGGGGAAGCAATCAGCCCCAGCATTTT.